These 24 T cell receptor beta chains were sequenced from one sample in a study of shared clonotypes between healthy human individuals. Only in-frame clones appear in the TCRdb table, and some are missing; sequencing was by immunoSEQ multiplex PCR. The data contain 550,000 to 850,000 clones, around 72% of them seen just once; the ten biggest clones take up 1.5% to 2%. The sample consisted of memory CD4+ T cells sorted from blood. The subset was: CD45RA-negative fraction. Receptors were obtained from a woman aged 25 to 39 in good health.

The genes are TRBV18 and TRBJ2-7, with D perhaps TRBD1 or TRBD2 (5 bases each). Per the germline V gene, CDR1 is KGHSH and CDR2 is LQKENI. Trimming pared 3 bases from V and 5 bases from J, leaving 17 bases between. The CDR3 is 15 amino acids. The CDR3 protein is CASSPPSGTQDEQYF. The CDR3 nucleotides are TGTGCCAGCTCACCGCCATCCGGGACGCAGGACGAGCAGTACTTC.

The chain carries TRBV19 and TRBJ1-2; 7 bases agree with TRBD1. Germline values: CDR1 LNHDA, CDR2 SQIVND (reference sequence). The CDR3 runs to 15 residues. Unmatched junction bases numbered 15, after V lost 6 bases and J lost 8 bases. This CDR3 is CASRILSDRARGYTF. CDR3 DNA: TGTGCCAGTAGGATACTCAGTGACAGGGCTCGAGGCTACACCTTC.

Remarks on this clone: One base away lies a much larger clone, so this may be a sequencing read error. The chain uses TRBV5-6 and TRBJ1-1; 10 bases align to TRBD1. V shed 2 bases and J 3 bases; nucleotides not matched to a gene: 1. CDR3 length: 14 residues. Germline values: CDR1 SGHDT, CDR2 YYEEEE. The CDR3: CASSFGQGDTEAFF. CDR3 DNA sequence: TGTGCCAGCAGCTTTGGACAGGGGGACACTGAAGCTTTCTTT.

This clone was seen only a few times. A far larger clone is only one base removed, so a read error is likely. The chain carries TRBV11-2 and TRBJ2-5; TRBD1 might be the D (5 bases). The end of the DNA fits TRBJ2-7 better, so the J call may be wrong. Germline V lookup: CDR1 SGHAT, CDR2 FQNNGV. The CDR3 extends over 11 amino acids. CDR3 DNA sequence: TGTGCCAGCAGCGTAGGGGTCGAGCAGTACTTC. Amino acid sequence: CASSVGVEQYF.

Concerning this clone itself: Different DNA sequences within this sample yield the same CDR3. This sequence joins TRBV5-4 and TRBJ2-5; unclear D gene. Germline assignment: CDR1 SGHNT and CDR2 YYREEE (reference sequence). The length of the CDR3 is 11 residues. Trimming stripped 1 base from V and 5 bases from J, with 3 bases between. CDR3 region: CASSLRETQYF. CDR3 sequence (DNA): TGTGCCAGCAGCTTGAGGGAGACCCAGTACTTC.

The CDR3 sequence is CASSRTGGLQETQYF. CDR3 nucleotide sequence: TGTGCCAGCAGCCGGACAGGGGGCCTCCAAGAGACCCAGTACTTC. The V gene is TRBV6-6, the J gene TRBJ2-5; TRBD1 agrees at 11 bases. The CDR3 extends over 15 amino acids. CDR1 and CDR2 from the germline V gene are MNHNY and SVGAGI (reference sequence). J was trimmed by 1 base and V by 6 bases; bases with no gene match: 4.

This clone was seen more than once but under ten times. The DNA is left out, because the CDR3 cannot be placed on it with certainty; the CDR3 is given as TCRdb lists it. The chain joins TRBV6-5 to TRBJ2-1; the D call TRBD1 from the table was never checked on the DNA. Germline CDR1 reads MNHEY; CDR2 reads SVGAGI. From its first to its last residue, the CDR3 has 15 amino acids. CDR3: CASSSSLSRGNEQFF.

The chain carries TRBV29-1 and TRBJ2-1; a possible D gene is TRBD1 (6 bases). Germline CDR1 and CDR2: SQVTM and ANQGSEA. Trimming removed 5 bases from V and 9 bases from J, with 14 bases in between. The CDR3 contains 12 residues. The CDR3 protein is CSVLLQGIEQFF. The CDR3 DNA is TGCAGCGTTTTGCTACAGGGTATTGAGCAGTTCTTC.

The chain carries TRBV5-4 and TRBJ1-1; D ambiguous. Germline CDR1 SGHNT, CDR2 YYREEE (reference sequence). V lost 4 bases to trimming and J lost 1 base, with 11 bases between them. This CDR3 contains 14 residues. The CDR3 nucleotides are TGTGCCAGCAGCCCCATTGGCCCGAACACTGAAGCTTTCTTT. It translates to CASSPIGPNTEAFF.

A remark on this clone: A read error may explain this, as a much larger clone is one base away. J is TRBJ2-3 and V is TRBV6-5, with D uncertain. The V gene's germline CDR1 is MNHEY and CDR2 SVGAGI. The CDR3 runs to 12 residues. CDR3 sequence: CVSSDSLDTQYF. The CDR3 DNA is TGTGTCAGCAGTGACTCGCTGGATACGCAGTATTTT.

The J gene is TRBJ2-5, the V gene TRBV10-3, with 8 bases fitting TRBD1. Germline assignment: CDR1 ENHRY and CDR2 SYGVKD. The CDR3 consists of 15 residues. With V trimmed by 2 bases and J by 4 bases, 6 bases remained unmatched. CDR3 coding DNA: TGTGCCATCAGTGAGGGGCAGGGGGCCGGAGAGACCCAGTACTTC. It yields the protein CAISEGQGAGETQYF.

The chain uses TRBV2 and TRBJ1-4, with D unclear. V lost 7 bases to trimming and J lost 5 bases, with 11 bases between them. The germline V gene encodes CDR1 SNHLY and CDR2 FYNNEI. There are 13 residues in the CDR3. Here the CDR3 reads CASTMMGNEKLFF. The CDR3 nucleotides read TGTGCCAGCACCATGATGGGGAATGAAAAACTGTTTTTT.

The V gene is TRBV11-2, the J gene TRBJ2-7; D is perhaps TRBD1 (5 bases). Looked up from germline, CDR1 is SGHAT and CDR2 is FQNNGV. The germline V and J ends were trimmed by 0 bases and 8 bases, with 17 bases remaining between them. This CDR3 has 15 amino acids. The DNA for the CDR3 is TGTGCCAGCAGCTTAGATGTGTGGCAGGGCCTTAAGCAGTACTTC. This translates into CASSLDVWQGLKQYF.

V is TRBV5-4 and J is TRBJ2-5; weak D call: TRBD2 (9 bases). Trimming took 6 bases from V and 5 from J, leaving 23 bases between them. Per germline, CDR1 SGHNT and CDR2 YYREEE (reference sequence). The CDR3 covers 16 residues. Here the CDR3 reads CASTPGGGRGSETQYF. CDR3 nucleotides: TGTGCCAGCACCCCAGGGGGCGGGAGGGGTTCGGAGACCCAGTACTTC.

J is TRBJ1-3 and V is TRBV28; D gene uncertain. CDR1 and CDR2 (germline): MDHEN, SYDVKM. The V and J ends lost 2 bases and 7 bases respectively, with 9 bases between them. The CDR3 is 13 amino acids. The CDR3 protein is CASSLRTGNTIYF. The CDR3 DNA reads TGTGCCAGCAGTTTAAGGACCGGTAACACCATATATTTT.

The CDR3 here is CASSALHGTGSFPFYEQYF. For the CDR3, the DNA is TGTGCCAGCAGCGCACTTCACGGGACTGGATCTTTCCCCTTTTACGAGCAGTACTTC. The rearrangement joins TRBV21-1 to TRBJ2-7; TRBD2 is taken as the D call from the table, unchecked against the DNA. TRBV21-1 is a pseudogene segment. The CDR3 is made up of 19 amino acids.

The rearrangement uses TRBV19 and TRBJ2-3; D assignment may be TRBD1 or TRBD2 (5 bases each). In germline, CDR1 is LNHDA, CDR2 SQIVND (reference sequence). The CDR3 consists of 14 residues. Trimming pared 6 bases from V and 5 bases from J, leaving 15 bases between. The CDR3 sequence is CASSEGLAIDTQYF. CDR3 in DNA: TGTGCCAGTAGCGAGGGGCTAGCTATAGATACGCAGTATTTT.

The V call is TRBV29-1, the J call TRBJ2-1; 9 bases are a match to TRBD2. V trimming: 4 bases; J trimming: 8 bases; junction bases outside the gene matches: 9. CDR3 size: 14 residues. Looked up from germline, CDR1 is SQVTM and CDR2 is ANQGSEA. CDR3 protein: CSVGPGRGGDEQFF. The CDR3 DNA reads as TGCAGCGTTGGTCCCGGACGCGGGGGGGATGAGCAGTTCTTC.

This clone was counted between two and nine times. The genes are TRBV25-1 and TRBJ2-7, with D possibly being TRBD1 (7 bases). In germline, CDR1 is MGHDK, CDR2 SYGVNS. V gave up 4 bases and J gave up 4 bases, with 20 bases separating them. This CDR3 is 16 amino acids long. CDR3 amino acids: CASSGPTGLGGYEQYF. The CDR3 nucleotides are TGTGCCAGCAGTGGACCGACAGGGCTTGGAGGGTACGAGCAGTACTTC.

This clone was detected only a few times. The chain has TRBV11-2 and TRBJ1-2, with D hard to call. The germline gives CDR1 SGHAT, CDR2 FQNNGV. This CDR3 has 14 residues. V lost 5 bases and J 5 bases, leaving 15 bases between the germline ends. The CDR3 reads CASSPLSTVYGYTF. In nucleotides, the CDR3 is TGTGCCAGCAGCCCCCTCAGCACGGTATATGGCTACACCTTC.

About this clone itself: A much larger clone differs by one base, so this may be a read error. This rearrangement joins TRBV6-1 to TRBJ1-5; D is undetermined. CDR3 length equals 13 residues. V gave up 4 bases and J gave up 0 bases, with 4 bases separating them. Germline V gene sequence: CDR1 MNHNS, CDR2 SASEGT. CDR3 sequence: CASSVDSNQPQHF. The DNA for the CDR3 is TGTGCCAGCAGTGTAGATAGCAATCAGCCCCAGCATTTT.

The chain uses TRBV4-1 and TRBJ2-1, with D uncertain. This CDR3 is built from 16 residues. Trimming pared 3 bases from V and 4 bases from J, leaving 16 bases between. The germline V gene has CDR1 MGHRA and CDR2 YSYEKL. Here the CDR3 DNA reads TGCGCCAGCAGCCACCCCGGCCGCCAAAATTACAATGAGCAGTTCTTC. Amino acids: CASSHPGRQNYNEQFF.

This chain joins TRBV7-8 and TRBJ2-7, with a tentative D call TRBD2 (5 bases). The CDR3 covers 15 residues. V was trimmed by 6 bases and J by 7 bases, leaving 22 bases between them. CDR1 is SGHVS, CDR2 FQNEAQ, per germline. CDR3: CASSPVSATVGEQYF. The CDR3 DNA reads TGTGCCAGCAGTCCGGTTAGCGCCACGGTAGGGGAGCAGTACTTC.

The CDR3: CASSQQGAGNTEAFF. For the CDR3, the DNA is TGTGCCAGCAGCCAACAGGGGGCAGGGAACACTGAAGCTTTCTTT. The chain joins TRBV7-9 to TRBJ1-1; TRBD1 matches at 9 bases. Germline CDR1 and CDR2: SEHNR and FQNEAQ (reference sequence). The CDR3 consists of 15 residues. With V trimmed by 5 bases and J by 1 base, 5 bases remained unmatched.